This T cell receptor beta chain stems from a study of blood T cell repertoires in COVID-19. Study-wide context: The United States, Italy and Spain supplied acute and convalescent COVID-19 samples.

Individuals aged about 18 to 90 years were recruited from 24 US areas. Participants' own reports of clinical history determined their cohort assignment. Clones were read by immunoSEQ multiplex PCR, and TCRdb kept only the in-frame ones, dropping some. The sample comprises hundreds of thousands of clones, 88% of which are singletons, and 0.75% to 1% rests with the top ten. V was shortened by 2 bases and J by 7 bases, with 14 bases between the two germline ends. This CDR3 is 14 amino acids long. Germline CDR1 and CDR2: MDHEN and SYDVKM. The source material was PBMCs or T cells enriched from blood (not recorded which). This chain uses TRBV28 with TRBJ1-2, with a tentative D call TRBD1 (6 bases). The sequence derives from a woman aged 25-40 years who had recovered from COVID-19. CDR3 nucleotides: TGTGCCAGCAGTTTAAGGGACACCCTTGGTGGCTACACCTTC. Encoded protein: CASSLRDTLGGYTF.